This T cell receptor (beta chain) was recovered during a study of blood T cell repertoires in COVID-19. At the level of the study: Italy, Spain and the United States were the sources of the convalescent and acute COVID-19 samples. In each case, the material was cDNA or gDNA derived from T cells, B-cell-depleted T cells, or PBMCs.

This clone was seen a single time. How the authors handled the data: By means of reference gene primer amplification, nucleated cell counts were estimated. Using immunoSEQ multiplex PCR, the repertoire was profiled, and TCRdb retains in-frame clones only, with some absent. That table is the source of V, J and clone size, and D and trimming were worked out from the DNA. The data contain 150,000 to 200,000 clones, roughly 89% of them singletons. There are 16 residues in the CDR3. Germline trimming cut 3 bases from V and 4 bases from J; bases unmatched to any gene: 5. Germline CDR1 KGHDR, CDR2 SFDVKD. This TCR was sampled from a woman younger than 35 who had recovered from COVID-19. V gene TRBV24-1 combines with J gene TRBJ2-5; 12 bases are a match to TRBD1. Sequencing was carried out using peripheral blood. CDR3 region: CATSDPGTGGRETQYF. DNA for the CDR3: TGTGCCACCAGTGATCCCGGGACAGGGGGCCGAGAGACCCAGTACTTC.